This record concerns one T cell receptor (beta chain) sequence. The sample is drawn from a study of T cell clones after liver transplantation. Background on the study: TCRbeta sequencing after a pre-transplant mixed lymphocyte reaction identified graft-donor-reactive clones, later tracked in post-transplant blood. Draws occurred before transplant, before withdrawal, and after complete or failed withdrawal.

V shed 0 bases and J shed 4 bases, with 7 bases lying between them. In germline, CDR1 is MNHNS, CDR2 SASEGT. The CDR3 loop spans 13 amino acids. Clones were sequenced by immunoSEQ multiplex PCR, and TCRdb holds only the in-frame ones, with some missing. The table includes just under 60,000 clones, 70% detected once. The input for sequencing was CD4+ T cells from blood, taken at the 15-month timepoint. V usage is TRBV6-1 and J usage is TRBJ2-7; D ambiguous. This receptor was identified in a human patient who received a liver transplant. Some T cells may trace back to the graft donor. The CDR3, as DNA: TGTGCCAGCAGTGAAGCGGTGGGGTACGAGCAGTACTTC. It yields the protein CASSEAVGYEQYF.